This TCR beta chain derives from a study of blood T cell repertoires in COVID-19. The wider study: Sites across the United States, Italy and Spain contributed samples from acute and convalescent COVID-19.

Here immunoSEQ multiplex PCR was the method, and the copy in TCRdb shows in-frame clones only, minus some. The repertoire holds a few hundred thousand clones, with roughly 87% as singletons. Per germline, CDR1 ENHRY and CDR2 SYGVKD. The CDR3 runs to 11 residues. V lost 3 bases to trimming and J lost 14 bases, with 10 bases between them. Individuals drawn from 24 US areas were roughly 18 to 100 years old. Cohort 3 donors counted as recovered after two negative PCRs, clearance, or resolved symptoms. What was sequenced was PBMCs or T cells enriched from blood (not recorded which). The TCR was taken from a young woman who had recovered from COVID-19. The chain joins TRBV10-3 to TRBJ1-4, with unresolved D. CDR3 nucleotides: TGTGCCATCAGTGACGGGGTTGGGCTGTTTTTT. It is translated as CAISDGVGLFF.